Shown below are 10 T cell receptor beta chains from a single sample sequenced in a study of blood T cells in healthy people across ages. A sample-barcoded 5' primer and a J-beta primer mix were used in a second PCR of roughly 7 to 11 cycles. In TCRdb, the 5' RACE reads were re-called with MiXCR into one record per CDR3 protein. The data show about 970,000 distinct CDR3 sequences, 45% to 60% seen once. Sequenced sample: blood. The receptors shown here come from a woman aged 55-70 years in good health.

A few counts support this clonotype. The gene calls are TRBV29-1 and TRBJ1-2, with D tentatively TRBD1 (5 bases). Germline CDR1 SQVTM, CDR2 ANQGSEA. The CDR3 has 12 residues. With 3 bases removed from V and 4 bases from J, the gap between germline ends came to 9 bases. CDR3 in amino acids: CSVDEGIYGYTF. In DNA form, the CDR3 reads TGCAGCGTTGACGAGGGGATCTATGGCTACACCTTC.

The table lists this clonotype with a few counts. J is TRBJ2-1 and V is TRBV20-1; no clear D. This CDR3 has 12 amino acids. CDR1 DFQATT and CDR2 SNEGSKA come from the germline V gene (reference sequence). Deletions cut 5 bases from V and 4 bases from J, with 9 bases between. The CDR3 coding sequence is TGCAGTGCTGCGCCCCAGTACAATGAGCAGTTCTTC. Translating it yields CSAAPQYNEQFF.

This clonotype came up once. Its ends do not fully match the called genes, so a read error is possible. This chain connects TRBV7-8 to TRBJ2-7; D unresolved. The CDR3 runs to 14 residues. CDR1 SGHVS and CDR2 FQNEAQ come from the germline V gene. The DNA of the CDR3 is TGTGCCGGCAGCTTAAGGACCGTAAGCTACGAGCAGTACTTC. It translates to CAGSLRTVSYEQYF.

The table lists this clonotype with a few counts. The chain carries TRBV7-9 and TRBJ2-7; no clear D. Per the germline V gene, CDR1 is SEHNR and CDR2 is FQNEAQ (reference sequence). Trimming took 2 bases from V and 6 from J, leaving 8 bases between them. The CDR3 spans 12 residues. This CDR3 is CASSLIDIEQYF. The CDR3 bases are TGTGCCAGCAGCTTAATAGATATCGAGCAGTACTTC. Variable domain in full (rest from reference TRBV7-9 and TRBJ2-7): DTGVSQNPRHKITKRGQNVTFRCDPISEHNRLYWYRQTLGQGPEFLTYFQNEAQLEKSRLLSDRFSAERPKGSFSTLEIQRTEQGDSAMYLCASSLIDIEQYFGPGTRLTVT.

This chain joins TRBV15 and TRBJ2-1, with 9 bases identical to TRBD2. The CDR3 consists of 16 residues. Germline V lookup: CDR1 LNHNV, CDR2 YYDKDF (reference sequence). With V trimmed by 3 bases and J by 4 bases, 7 bases remained unmatched. The CDR3 reads CATSRRTSVGYNEQFF. CDR3 coding DNA: TGTGCCACCAGCAGGAGGACTAGCGTGGGTTACAATGAGCAGTTCTTC.

This sequence joins TRBV7-6 and TRBJ2-5; D is perhaps TRBD2 (6 bases). Germline V CDR1 and CDR2: SGHVS, FNYEAQ. The CDR3 spans 15 residues. The V gene lost 3 bases and the J gene lost 2 bases, with 13 bases spanning the gap. The CDR3 nucleotides are TGTGCCAGCAGCTTTTCCGGGACTCCACAAGAGACCCAGTACTTC. It codes for CASSFSGTPQETQYF.

The J gene is TRBJ2-4, the V gene TRBV13; 10 bases are shared with TRBD2. Near its end, the DNA agrees better with TRBJ2-7, so the J call may be wrong. CDR1 is PRHDT, CDR2 FYEKMQ, per germline (reference sequence). The CDR3 totals 17 residues. CDR3 in DNA: TGTGCCAGCAGCTTAGAGGTGGGGCTAGCGGGAGCCTACGAGCAGTACTTC. Protein: CASSLEVGLAGAYEQYF.

The chain combines TRBV7-2 with TRBJ1-6; D gene ambiguous. Trimming cost V 0 bases and J 9 bases, with 9 bases left between them. The CDR3 is made up of 14 amino acids. Germline CDR1 reads SGHTA; CDR2 reads FQGNSA. In nucleotides, the CDR3 is TGTGCCAGCAGCTTAGCGCGGCCTGGTTCACCCCTCCACTTT. Protein: CASSLARPGSPLHF.

There are a few counts of this clonotype. The genes are TRBV28 and TRBJ1-2, with 7 bases matching TRBD1. J gave up 7 bases and V 7 bases, and 12 bases lay outside the gene matches. CDR1 is MDHEN, CDR2 SYDVKM, per germline. This CDR3 is built from 14 residues. CDR3 sequence reads: CASNYLTGARGYTF. CDR3 nucleotides: TGTGCCAGCAATTACCTCACAGGGGCGCGTGGCTACACCTTC.

The V and J genes are TRBV27 and TRBJ2-1; D is possibly TRBD2 (6 bases). V was pared by 0 bases and J by 9 bases, with 15 bases between. The CDR3 spans 15 residues. Germline V lookup: CDR1 MNHEY, CDR2 SMNVEV (reference sequence). In nucleotides, the CDR3 is TGTGCCAGCAGTTTATCGACGGCGGGGTCTGGTGAGCAGTTCTTC. Translation gives CASSLSTAGSGEQFF.